These T cell receptor beta chains were read from a single sample in a study of radiation and T cells in renal cell carcinoma. Libraries were prepared by immunoSEQ multiplex PCR; TCRdb keeps only in-frame clonotypes and omits some of them. The sample lists 120,000 or so clones, around 82% occurring once. The sample consisted of blood, taken from a patient whose treatment included radiotherapy and nephrectomy. These receptors were collected from a man in his fifties or sixties with renal cell carcinoma. Each CDR3 is given with its conserved first and last residue. The D gene is left open where the match is weak. Clone size, where shown, is once, few, many, or a class for clones that have expanded.

v_gene,j_gene,d_gene,len,abundance,CDR3nt,CDR3aa
TRBV6-6,TRBJ2-7,TRBD1,15,.,TGTGCCAGCAGCCGGAACCGGGACAGGGTCTACGAGCAGTACTTC,CASSRNRDRVYEQYF
TRBV2,TRBJ2-1,.,13,.,TGTGCCAGCACCCCTGACAACTACAATGAGCAGTTCTTC,CASTPDNYNEQFF
TRBV28,TRBJ2-6,.,15,.,TGTGCCAGCAGTATACAGGGTTACGGGGCCAACGTCCTGACTTTC,CASSIQGYGANVLTF
TRBV7-9,TRBJ1-2,TRBD1,18,.,TGTGCCAGCAGCTTACTTCAAGGACAGGGTATCTTTGATCGTGGCTACACCTTC,CASSLLQGQGIFDRGYTF
TRBV5-4,TRBJ2-7,.,15,.,TGTGCCAGCAGCCAGGGGGAAATGGGGAGGCACGAGCAGTACTTC,CASSQGEMGRHEQYF
TRBV4-1,TRBJ2-2,.,20,.,TGCGCCAGCAGCCAAGAAATTGGGGTACAGATAAACCAGAACACCGGGGAGCTGTTTTTT,CASSQEIGVQINQNTGELFF
TRBV5-1,TRBJ2-7,TRBD1,13,.,TGCGCCAGCAGCGATGACAGGGTATACGAGCAGTACTTC,CASSDDRVYEQYF
TRBV10-2,TRBJ2-7,.,12,.,TGCGCCAGCAGCAACAACTACTACGAGCAGTACTTC,CASSNNYYEQYF
TRBV7-6,TRBJ2-7,.,15,.,TGTGCCAGCGGGGGAGACGGGACGGGCACTAGGGAGCAGTACTTC,CASGGDGTGTREQYF
TRBV6-5,TRBJ1-2,TRBD1,12,few,TGTGCCGTACGGGACAGGGCCTATGGCTACACCTTC,CAVRDRAYGYTF
TRBV18,TRBJ2-1,.,17,.,TGTGCCAGCTCACCAAGTAGCGCGGGGCTGGGGTACAATGAGCAGTTCTTC,CASSPSSAGLGYNEQFF
TRBV5-1,TRBJ1-2,.,15,.,TGCGCCAGCAGCTTGGTGGCAGGGGCGGTGGATGGCTACACCTTC,CASSLVAGAVDGYTF
TRBV28,TRBJ2-5,.,18,few,TGTGCCAGCAGTTTATTATTCTTTAGGCAGGGAGAAAAAGAGACCCAGTACTTC,CASSLLFFRQGEKETQYF
TRBV6-1,TRBJ1-4,TRBD1,13,.,TGTGCCAGCAGGAGGACAGGGAGTGAAAAACTGTTTTTT,CASRRTGSEKLFF
TRBV28,TRBJ2-7,TRBD2,15,.,TGTGCCAGTCGGACTAGCGGGAGCAGGTCCGACGAGCAGTACTTC,CASRTSGSRSDEQYF
TRBV2,TRBJ1-2,.,14,few,TGTGCCAGCAGTCCGGGACGGTCTAACTATGGCTACACCTTC,CASSPGRSNYGYTF
TRBV4-1,TRBJ2-5,.,16,.,TGCGCCAGCAGCCAAGATCTAGCTAGCGAGTGGGAGACCCAGTACTTC,CASSQDLASEWETQYF
TRBV6-5,TRBJ2-5,.,12,once,TGTGCCGTCACCGGGCAGCAAGAGACCCAGTACTTC,CAVTGQQETQYF
TRBV4-2,TRBJ2-2,.,17,.,TGTGCCAGCAGCCAAGATAAGTCGGGTTGGGGCACCGGGGAGCTGTTTTTT,CASSQDKSGWGTGELFF
TRBV4-2,TRBJ1-4,TRBD1,15,once,TGTGCCAGCAGCCAGCAGGGGGTACTTAATGAAAAACTGTTTTTT,CASSQQGVLNEKLFF
TRBV7-6,TRBJ2-1,TRBD2,18,.,TGTGCCAGCAGCCCAGGGACTAGCGGGGGGGTCCACTACAATGAGCAGTTCTTC,CASSPGTSGGVHYNEQFF
TRBV7-6,TRBJ2-1,.,12,.,TGTGCCAGCAGCTTAGGGGGCTATGAGCAGTTCTTC,CASSLGGYEQFF
TRBV10-3,TRBJ2-5,TRBD2,13,.,TGTGCCACAGGGACTAGCGAGCAAGAGACCCAGTACTTC,CATGTSEQETQYF
TRBV6-6,TRBJ1-1,.,13,few,TGTGCCAGCAGCTGGGGGGCGGGCACTGAAGCTTTCTTT,CASSWGAGTEAFF
TRBV5-1,TRBJ1-4,.,13,.,TGCGCCAGCAGCTTGGCCCCGGCTGAAAAACTGTTTTTT,CASSLAPAEKLFF
TRBV5-1,TRBJ2-5,.,13,.,TGCGCCAGCAGCCCAATGAGCAAAGAGACCCAGTACTTC,CASSPMSKETQYF
TRBV6-5,TRBJ2-7,TRBD1,15,.,TGTGCCAGCAGCCGGAGGGACAGGGGTCCCTACGAGCAGTACTTC,CASSRRDRGPYEQYF
TRBV4-1,TRBJ2-1,.,15,.,TGCGCCAGCAGCCCAAAGTTAGGGTTCGGCCATGAGCAGTTCTTC,CASSPKLGFGHEQFF
TRBV7-2,TRBJ2-1,.,15,.,TGTGCCAGCAGCTTATCTCCGGGACACTACAATGAGCAGTTCTTC,CASSLSPGHYNEQFF
TRBV21-1,TRBJ1-2,.,15,once,TGTGCCAGCAGCAATGGAGGGTGGCCGGCGGGGGGCTACACCTTC,CASSNGGWPAGGYTF
TRBV9,TRBJ1-1,.,14,.,TGTGCCAGCAGCGATACACTATTGAACACTGAAGCTTTCTTT,CASSDTLLNTEAFF
TRBV5-4,TRBJ2-3,TRBD1,14,.,TGTGCCAGCAGCCAGGACAGGCCGGAAGATACGCAGTATTTT,CASSQDRPEDTQYF
TRBV2,TRBJ2-1,.,16,.,TGTGCCAGCAGTGAAGGGGGTATGACAATCTACAATGAGCAGTTCTTC,CASSEGGMTIYNEQFF
TRBV6-1,TRBJ2-2,TRBD1,18,.,TGTGCCAGCAGTGCAGGGACAGGGGCGAGCGGGGACACCGGGGAGCTGTTTTTT,CASSAGTGASGDTGELFF
TRBV4-1,TRBJ2-7,TRBD1,15,.,TGCGCCAGCAGTGCAACTCAGGGGGCGCACTACGAGCAGTACTTC,CASSATQGAHYEQYF
TRBV10-3,TRBJ1-5,.,14,.,TGTGCCATCAGTGAGTTGGGTTTAGATCAGCCCCAGCATTTT,CAISELGLDQPQHF
TRBV7-9,TRBJ2-3,TRBD2,15,.,TGTGCCAGCAGCTTAGGCGCGGGGGGCACAGATACGCAGTATTTT,CASSLGAGGTDTQYF
TRBV29-1,TRBJ2-1,TRBD1,12,.,TGCAGCGTGGGACAACAGGGGGCGTTTGAATTCTTC,CSVGQQGAFEFF
TRBV7-2,TRBJ1-1,.,13,.,TGTGCCAGCAGCTTAGTGGAGGGCACTGAAGCTTTCTTT,CASSLVEGTEAFF
TRBV5-4,TRBJ2-7,TRBD2,14,.,TGTGCCAGCAGCCGGAGTAGCGGGCCCTACGAGCAGTACTTC,CASSRSSGPYEQYF
TRBV30,TRBJ1-2,TRBD1,13,.,TGTGCCTGGAGGGACAGGGAGGTTGATGGCTACACCTTC,CAWRDREVDGYTF
TRBV30,TRBJ2-3,TRBD1,12,.,TGTGCCTGGAGCCAGGGGGCAGATACGCAGTATTTT,CAWSQGADTQYF
TRBV5-1,TRBJ1-4,.,14,.,TGCGCCAGCAGCCCCGACACTGCTAATGAAAAACTGTTTTTT,CASSPDTANEKLFF
TRBV30,TRBJ1-6,.,14,.,TGTGCCGCCACGATCGCAGGTCTAAATTCACCCCTCCACTTT,CAATIAGLNSPLHF
TRBV20-1,TRBJ2-7,.,10,.,TGCAGTGCTCTAGGGACGGAGCAGTACTTC,CSALGTEQYF
TRBV9,TRBJ2-3,.,14,few,TGTGCCAGCAGCGTAGCTGTCGGGACAGATACGCAGTATTTT,CASSVAVGTDTQYF